Following are 2 T cell receptor beta chains from one sample sequenced in a study of control samples from healthy donors and cancer patients. Libraries were prepared by immunoSEQ multiplex PCR; TCRdb keeps only in-frame clonotypes and omits some of them. The sample holds more than 85,000 clones, around 89% seen once. The sample was blood. The receptors were sampled from a woman aged 50 to 60 in good health.

The chain couples TRBV6-5 to TRBJ1-2; D remains unclear. V was trimmed by 0 bases and J by 5 bases, leaving 13 bases between them. CDR3 size: 15 residues. The germline CDR1 and CDR2 sequences are MNHEY and SVGAGI. CDR3 coding DNA: TGTGCCAGCAGTTACTCGAGGTGGGCAGATTATGGCTACACCTTC. Translated, it gives CASSYSRWADYGYTF.

The CDR3 protein is CASSPIGYEQYV. The CDR3 DNA reads TGTGCCAGCAGTCCCATTGGCTACGAGCAGTACGTC. The chain uses TRBV7-9 and TRBJ2-7; no clear D gene. Germline lookup yields CDR1 SEHNR and CDR2 FQNEAQ (reference sequence). V dropped 6 bases and J dropped 3 bases, with 9 bases sitting between them. CDR3 length: 12 amino acids.